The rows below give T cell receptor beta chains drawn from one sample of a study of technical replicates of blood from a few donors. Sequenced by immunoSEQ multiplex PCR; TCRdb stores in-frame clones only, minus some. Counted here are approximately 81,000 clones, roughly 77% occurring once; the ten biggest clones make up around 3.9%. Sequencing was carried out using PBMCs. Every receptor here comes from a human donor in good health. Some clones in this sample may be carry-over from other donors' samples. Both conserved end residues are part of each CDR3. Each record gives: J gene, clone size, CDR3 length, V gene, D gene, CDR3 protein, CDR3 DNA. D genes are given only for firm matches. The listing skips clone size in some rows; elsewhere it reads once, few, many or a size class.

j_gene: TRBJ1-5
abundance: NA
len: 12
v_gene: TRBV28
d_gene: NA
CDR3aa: CASSSTHQPQHF
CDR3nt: TGTGCCAGCAGTTCAACTCATCAGCCCCAGCATTTT

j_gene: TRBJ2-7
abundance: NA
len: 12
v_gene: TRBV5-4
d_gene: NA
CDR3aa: CASSFSGYEQYF
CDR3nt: TGTGCCAGCAGCTTTTCCGGGTACGAGCAGTACTTC

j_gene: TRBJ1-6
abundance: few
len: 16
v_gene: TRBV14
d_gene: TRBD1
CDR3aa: CASSPITGGWNSPLHF
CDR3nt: TGTGCCAGCAGCCCCATCACAGGGGGGTGGAATTCACCCCTCCACTTT

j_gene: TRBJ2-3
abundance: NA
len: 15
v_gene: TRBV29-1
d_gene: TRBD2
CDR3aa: CSVPGTSGVGDTQYF
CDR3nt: TGCAGCGTTCCGGGGACTAGCGGGGTTGGAGATACGCAGTATTTT

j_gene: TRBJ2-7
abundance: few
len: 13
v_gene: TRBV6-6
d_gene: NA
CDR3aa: CASSRYQAYEQYF
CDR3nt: TGTGCCAGCAGTCGTTATCAGGCCTACGAGCAGTACTTC

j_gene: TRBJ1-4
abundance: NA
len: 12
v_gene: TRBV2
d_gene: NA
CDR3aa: CASTSGGVKLFF
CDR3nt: TGTGCCAGCACGTCGGGGGGGGTGAAACTGTTTTTT

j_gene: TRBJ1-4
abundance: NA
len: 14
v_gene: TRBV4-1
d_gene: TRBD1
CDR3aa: CASSPGTGAYRLFF
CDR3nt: TGCGCCAGCAGCCCGGGGACAGGGGCTTATCGACTGTTTTTT

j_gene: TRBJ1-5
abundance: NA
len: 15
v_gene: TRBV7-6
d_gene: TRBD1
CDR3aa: CASSLQQGVDQPQHF
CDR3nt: TGTGCCAGCAGCTTACAGCAGGGGGTCGATCAGCCCCAGCATTTT

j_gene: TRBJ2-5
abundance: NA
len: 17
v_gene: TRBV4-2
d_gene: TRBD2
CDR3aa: CASSQAPGLAGEETQYF
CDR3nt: TGTGCCAGCAGCCAAGCCCCGGGACTAGCGGGGGAGGAGACCCAGTACTTC

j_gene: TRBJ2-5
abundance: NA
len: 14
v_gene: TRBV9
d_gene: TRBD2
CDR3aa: CASSILGLAGTQYF
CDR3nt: TGTGCCAGCAGCATATTGGGACTAGCAGGGACCCAGTACTTC

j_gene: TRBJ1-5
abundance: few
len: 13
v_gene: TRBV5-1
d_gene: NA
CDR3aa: CASSLTGYQPQHF
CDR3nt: TGCGCCAGCAGTTTGACAGGTTATCAGCCCCAGCATTTT

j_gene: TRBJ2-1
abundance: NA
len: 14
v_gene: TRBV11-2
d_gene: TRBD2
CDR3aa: CASSTTSGSREQFF
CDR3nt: TGTGCCAGCAGCACGACTAGCGGGAGTCGTGAGCAGTTCTTC

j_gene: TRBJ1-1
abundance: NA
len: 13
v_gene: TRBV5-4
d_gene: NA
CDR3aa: CASSRGGVTEAFF
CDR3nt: TGTGCCAGCAGCCGAGGGGGGGTCACTGAAGCTTTCTTT

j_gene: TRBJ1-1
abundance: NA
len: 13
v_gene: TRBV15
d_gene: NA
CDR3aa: CATSREGDTEAFF
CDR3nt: TGTGCCACCAGCAGAGAAGGGGACACTGAAGCTTTCTTT

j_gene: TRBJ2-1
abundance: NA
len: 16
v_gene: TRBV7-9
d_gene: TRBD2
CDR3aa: CASSWTSGPTWNEQFF
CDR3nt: TGTGCCAGCAGCTGGACTAGCGGGCCGACTTGGAATGAGCAGTTCTTC

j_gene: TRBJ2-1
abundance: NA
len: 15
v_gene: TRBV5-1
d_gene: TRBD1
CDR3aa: CASSLRDRGSDEQFF
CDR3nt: TGCGCCAGCAGCCTCCGGGACAGGGGATCAGATGAGCAGTTCTTC

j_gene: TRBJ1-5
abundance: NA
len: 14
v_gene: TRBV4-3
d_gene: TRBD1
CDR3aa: CASSQGDRGQPQHF
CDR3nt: TGCGCCAGCAGCCAAGGGGACAGGGGTCAGCCCCAGCATTTT

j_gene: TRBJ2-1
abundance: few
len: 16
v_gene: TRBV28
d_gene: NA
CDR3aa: CASSLGDTTFGNEQFF
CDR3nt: TGTGCCAGCAGTTTGGGGGACACGACGTTTGGCAATGAGCAGTTCTTC

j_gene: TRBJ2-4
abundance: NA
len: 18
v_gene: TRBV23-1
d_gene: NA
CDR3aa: CASSQVGGGRWTKNIQYF
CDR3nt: TGCGCCAGCAGTCAAGTTGGGGGGGGCCGGTGGACCAAAAACATTCAGTACTTC

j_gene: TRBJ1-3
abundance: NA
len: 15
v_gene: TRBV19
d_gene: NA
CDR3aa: CASSIDQRPGNTIYF
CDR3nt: TGTGCCAGTAGTATAGATCAGCGGCCGGGAAACACCATATATTTT

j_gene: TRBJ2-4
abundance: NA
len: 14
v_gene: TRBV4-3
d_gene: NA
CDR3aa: CASSPRGRGNIQYF
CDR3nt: TGCGCCAGCAGCCCGAGGGGGAGGGGGAACATTCAGTACTTC

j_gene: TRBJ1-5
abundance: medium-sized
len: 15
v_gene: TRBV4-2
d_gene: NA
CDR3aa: CASSQNLGASQPQHF
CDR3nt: TGTGCCAGCAGCCAAAATTTGGGGGCGAGTCAGCCCCAGCATTTT

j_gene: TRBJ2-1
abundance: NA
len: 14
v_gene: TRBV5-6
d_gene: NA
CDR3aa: CASSWAGRRDEQFF
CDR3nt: TGTGCCAGCAGCTGGGCAGGACGGCGGGATGAGCAGTTCTTC

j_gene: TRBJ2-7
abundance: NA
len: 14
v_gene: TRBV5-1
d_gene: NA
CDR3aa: CASSLEQNSYEQYF
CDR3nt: TGCGCCAGCAGCTTGGAACAGAACTCCTACGAGCAGTACTTC

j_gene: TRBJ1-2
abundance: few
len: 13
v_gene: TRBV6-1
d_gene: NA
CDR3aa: CASSDQTTYGYTF
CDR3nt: TGTGCCAGCAGTGACCAAACCACTTATGGCTACACCTTC

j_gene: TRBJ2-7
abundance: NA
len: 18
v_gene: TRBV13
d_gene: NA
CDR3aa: CASSLEGVFAGEGDEQYF
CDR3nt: TGTGCCAGCAGCTTAGAGGGGGTTTTCGCGGGAGAGGGGGACGAGCAGTACTTC

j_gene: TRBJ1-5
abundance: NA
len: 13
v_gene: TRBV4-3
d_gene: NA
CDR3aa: CASSFNSGQPQHF
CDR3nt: TGCGCCAGCAGCTTTAACTCAGGCCAGCCCCAGCATTTT

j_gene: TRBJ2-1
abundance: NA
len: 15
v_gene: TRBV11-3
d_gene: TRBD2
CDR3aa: CASSHTSGIDNEQFF
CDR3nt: TGTGCCAGCAGCCACACTAGCGGGATTGACAATGAGCAGTTCTTC

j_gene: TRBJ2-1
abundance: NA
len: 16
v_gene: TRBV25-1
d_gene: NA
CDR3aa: CASSESMKGPGREQFF
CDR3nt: TGTGCCAGCAGTGAGAGTATGAAGGGGCCGGGTCGTGAGCAGTTCTTC

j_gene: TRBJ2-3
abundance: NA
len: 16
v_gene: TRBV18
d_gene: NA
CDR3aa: CASSPPQGKGTDTQYF
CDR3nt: TGTGCCAGCTCACCACCCCAGGGGAAAGGGACAGATACGCAGTATTTT

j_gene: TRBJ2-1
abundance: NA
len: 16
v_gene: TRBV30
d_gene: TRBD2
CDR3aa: CAWVTRPGLAANEQFF
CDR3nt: TGTGCCTGGGTCACGCGCCCAGGACTAGCGGCTAATGAGCAGTTCTTC

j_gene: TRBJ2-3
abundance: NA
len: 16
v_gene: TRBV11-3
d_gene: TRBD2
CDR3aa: CASSLGLAGGGDTQYF
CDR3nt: TGTGCCAGCAGCTTGGGACTAGCGGGAGGGGGAGATACGCAGTATTTT

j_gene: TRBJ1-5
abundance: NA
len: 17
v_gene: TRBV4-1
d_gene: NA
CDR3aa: CASSLAPSWGMVQPQHF
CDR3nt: TGCGCCAGCAGCCTAGCCCCCTCGTGGGGCATGGTTCAGCCCCAGCATTTT

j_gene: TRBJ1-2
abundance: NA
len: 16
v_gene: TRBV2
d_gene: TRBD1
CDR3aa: CASNLDPGTVPGGYTF
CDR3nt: TGTGCCAGCAACCTCGACCCCGGGACAGTACCGGGCGGCTACACCTTC

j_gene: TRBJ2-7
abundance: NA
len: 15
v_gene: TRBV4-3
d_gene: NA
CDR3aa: CASSQVIADSYEQYF
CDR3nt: TGCGCCAGCAGCCAAGTAATTGCCGACAGCTACGAGCAGTACTTC

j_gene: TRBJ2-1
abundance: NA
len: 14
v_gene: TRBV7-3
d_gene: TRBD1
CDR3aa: CASSRQGLYNEQFF
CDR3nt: TGTGCCAGCAGCAGACAGGGTCTCTACAATGAGCAGTTCTTC

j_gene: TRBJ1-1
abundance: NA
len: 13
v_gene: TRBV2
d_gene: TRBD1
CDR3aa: CASSSGQGREAFF
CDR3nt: TGTGCCAGCAGCTCGGGACAGGGCCGTGAAGCTTTCTTT

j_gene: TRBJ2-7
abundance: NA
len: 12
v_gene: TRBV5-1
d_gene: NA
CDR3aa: CASSSLNYEQYF
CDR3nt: TGCGCCAGCAGCTCACTTAACTACGAGCAGTACTTC

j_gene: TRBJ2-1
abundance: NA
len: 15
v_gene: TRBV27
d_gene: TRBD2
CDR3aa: CASSPGLAGAFEQFF
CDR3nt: TGTGCCAGCAGTCCCGGACTAGCGGGAGCCTTTGAGCAGTTCTTC

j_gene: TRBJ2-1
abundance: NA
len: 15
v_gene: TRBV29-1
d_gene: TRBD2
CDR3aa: CSVDTSGASYNEQFF
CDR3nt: TGCAGCGTTGATACTAGCGGGGCCTCCTACAATGAGCAGTTCTTC

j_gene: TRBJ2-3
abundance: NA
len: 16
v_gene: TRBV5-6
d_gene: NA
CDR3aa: CASSLEFGGSTDTQYF
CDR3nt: TGTGCCAGCAGCTTGGAATTCGGCGGGAGCACAGATACGCAGTATTTT

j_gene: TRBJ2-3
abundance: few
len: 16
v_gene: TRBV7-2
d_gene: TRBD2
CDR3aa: CASSLLAGGSTDTQYF
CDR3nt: TGTGCCAGCAGCTTGCTAGCGGGGGGGAGCACAGATACGCAGTATTTT

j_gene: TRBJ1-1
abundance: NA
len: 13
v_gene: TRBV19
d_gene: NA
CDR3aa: CASYRFADSEAFF
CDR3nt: TGTGCCAGCTATCGATTCGCAGACTCAGAAGCTTTCTTT

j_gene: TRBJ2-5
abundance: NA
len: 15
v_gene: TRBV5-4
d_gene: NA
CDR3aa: CASSLGQALQETQYF
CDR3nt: TGTGCCAGCAGCTTGGGACAGGCGTTACAAGAGACCCAGTACTTC

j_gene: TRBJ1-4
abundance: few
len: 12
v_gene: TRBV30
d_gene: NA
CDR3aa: CAWGLGQEKLFF
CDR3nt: TGTGCCTGGGGACTCGGTCAGGAAAAACTGTTTTTT